This T cell receptor (beta chain) emerged from a study of T cells in women clearing cervical HPV infection. Assay: immunoSEQ multiplex PCR; the TCRdb copy retains only in-frame clones and omits some. Listed are 46,000 or so clones; approximately 34% falls within the top ten. Germline loops: CDR1 KGHSH, CDR2 LQKENI. Trimming took 2 bases from V and 7 from J, leaving 9 bases between them. This CDR3 comprises 13 residues. About this clone: The read comes to an end 3 residues before the CDR3 does, leaving the germline J gene to fill in the end. This CDR3 is also generated by other DNA sequences in the sample.

Each participant carried one incident cervical HPV16 infection only. This TCR was recovered from a woman aged 18 to 75 with a cervical HPV16 infection that either progressed to CIN3+ or cleared (not recorded which). The source material was blood buffy coat. This chain connects TRBV18 to TRBJ1-3, with D possibly TRBD1 on 5 matching bases. This chain's CDR3 is CASSPGARNTIYF. The CDR3 bases that were read are TGTGCCAGCTCACCAGGGGCGAGGAACACC.